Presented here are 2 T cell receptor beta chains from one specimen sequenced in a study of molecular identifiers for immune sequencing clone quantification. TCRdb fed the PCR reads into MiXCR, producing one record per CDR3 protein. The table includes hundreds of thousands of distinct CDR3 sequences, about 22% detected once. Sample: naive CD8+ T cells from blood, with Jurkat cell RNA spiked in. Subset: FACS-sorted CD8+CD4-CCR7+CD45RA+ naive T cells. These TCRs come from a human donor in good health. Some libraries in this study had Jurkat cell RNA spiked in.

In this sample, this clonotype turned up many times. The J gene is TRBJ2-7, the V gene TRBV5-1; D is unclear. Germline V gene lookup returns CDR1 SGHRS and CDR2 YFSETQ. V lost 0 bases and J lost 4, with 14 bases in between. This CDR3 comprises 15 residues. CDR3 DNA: TGCGCCAGCAGCTTGGTGTACGGCGGAGAATACGAGCAGTACTTC. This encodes CASSLVYGGEYEQYF.

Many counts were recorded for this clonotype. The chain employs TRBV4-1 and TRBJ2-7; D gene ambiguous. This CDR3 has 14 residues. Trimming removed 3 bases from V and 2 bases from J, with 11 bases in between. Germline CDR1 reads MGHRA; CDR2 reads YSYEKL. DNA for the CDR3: TGCGCCAGCAGCCAGGCAACTCTGACCTACGAGCAGTACTTC. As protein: CASSQATLTYEQYF.